These 15 T cell receptor beta chains share one sample of origin, sequenced in a study of blood T cell repertoires in COVID-19. Sequenced by immunoSEQ multiplex PCR; TCRdb stores in-frame clones only, minus some. The table lists under 250,000 clones, around nine tenths of them singletons. Material: PBMCs or T cells enriched from blood (not recorded which). These receptors all stem from a woman aged 40 to 50 who had been exposed to COVID-19.

Concerning this clone: The junction shows a germline mismatch at one end, possibly a read error. The genes are TRBV5-1 and TRBJ2-2; D might be TRBD1 (6 bases). This CDR3 has 12 residues. Germline CDR1 and CDR2: SGHRS and YFSETQ. The CDR3 protein is CASSFDRGELFF. The CDR3 DNA reads TGTGCCAGCAGCTTCGACAGGGGGGAGCTGTTTTTT.

The chain employs TRBV29-1 and TRBJ2-7; D not resolved. The V end lost 7 bases, the J end lost 1 base, and 14 bases lay between the germline ends. Germline V CDR1 and CDR2: SQVTM, ANQGSEA. CDR3 length: 13 residues. The CDR3: CSAAGGSSYEQYF. DNA of the CDR3: TGCAGCGCCGCTGGTGGCAGTTCCTACGAGCAGTACTTC.

This clone was seen just once. This sequence joins TRBV4-1 and TRBJ2-1; D unresolved. The CDR3 loop spans 15 amino acids. Looked up from germline, CDR1 is MGHRA and CDR2 is YSYEKL. Trimming cost V 0 bases and J 4 bases, with 10 bases left between them. In DNA form, the CDR3 reads TGCGCCAGCAGCCAAGAGATCGCGGCTTACAATGAGCAGTTCTTC. This sequence encodes CASSQEIAAYNEQFF.

There are a few counts of this clone. The CDR3 protein is CASSPTTDRGRLFF. For the CDR3, the DNA is TGTGCCAGCAGCCCAACAACGGACAGGGGCCGTCTGTTCTTC. This chain links TRBV5-8 with TRBJ2-1; TRBD1 matches 9 bases. Germline V lookup: CDR1 SGHTS, CDR2 YDEGEE. Trimming at V came to 4 bases and at J to 15 bases, leaving 14 bases not matched to a gene. The CDR3 runs 14 residues.

V usage is TRBV3-1 (or the pseudogene TRBV3-2) and J usage is TRBJ1-2, with 10 positions matching TRBD1. This CDR3 region has 14 residues. Germline trimming cut 1 base from V and 7 bases from J; bases unmatched to any gene: 3. Looked up from germline, CDR1 is LGHDT and CDR2 is YNNKEL (reference sequence). The CDR3 DNA reads TGTGCCAGCAGCCAAGGTGGGACAGGGGTTGGCTACACCTTC. The encoded protein is CASSQGGTGVGYTF.

This clone was counted a few times. The chain carries TRBV19 and TRBJ1-2; TRBD1 is a possible D gene (5 bases). Germline values: CDR1 LNHDA, CDR2 SQIVND (reference sequence). The CDR3 spans 16 residues. The ends were cut back, 1 base at V and 2 bases at J, with 14 bases in the middle. The DNA of the CDR3 is TGTGCCAGTAGTATAGCTCCAGACAGAAAAAACTATGGCTACACCTTC. Protein sequence: CASSIAPDRKNYGYTF. Together with reference TRBV19 and TRBJ1-2, the CDR3 gives the full variable domain: DGGITQSPKYLFRKEGQNVTLSCEQNLNHDAMYWYRQDPGQGLRLIYYSQIVNDFQKGDIAEGYSVSREKKESFPLTVTSAQKNPTAFYLCASSIAPDRKNYGYTFGSGTRLTVV.

The chain combines TRBV14 with TRBJ2-1, with D possibly being TRBD2 (6 bases). The CDR3 sequence is 18 residues long. V gave up 0 bases and J gave up 2 bases, with 17 bases separating them. Germline V gene data show CDR1 as SGHDN and CDR2 as FVKESK. CDR3 nucleotide sequence: TGTGCCAGCAGCCAAGAAGTTCTGGGGGGAATGGCCTACAATGAGCAGTTCTTC. Its protein product is CASSQEVLGGMAYNEQFF. Together with reference TRBV14 and TRBJ2-1, the CDR3 gives the full variable domain: EAGVTQFPSHSVIEKGQTVTLRCDPISGHDNLYWYRRVMGKEIKFLLHFVKESKQDESGMPNNRFLAERTGGTYSTLKVQPAELEDSGVYFCASSQEVLGGMAYNEQFFGPGTRLTVL.

V and J are TRBV15 and TRBJ2-5; 10 nucleotides align to TRBD2. Germline CDR1 and CDR2: LNHNV and YYDKDF (reference sequence). This CDR3 region has 16 residues. V lost 1 base, J lost 2 bases, and 4 bases stayed unmatched. CDR3 protein: CATSRAAAGGQETQYF. DNA of the CDR3: TGTGCCACCAGCAGAGCAGCAGCGGGAGGGCAAGAGACCCAGTACTTC. The complete variable domain, with remaining parts taken from reference TRBV15 and TRBJ2-5, reads DAMVIQNPRYQVTQFGKPVTLSCSQTLNHNVMYWYQQKSSQAPKLLFHYYDKDFNNEADTPDNFQSRRPNTSFCFLDIRSPGLGDTAMYLCATSRAAAGGQETQYFGPGTRLLVL.

This clone was seen only once. The chain has TRBV13 and TRBJ1-3, with 8 bases matching TRBD1. This CDR3 has 15 residues. Germline CDR1 PRHDT, CDR2 FYEKMQ (reference sequence). V shed 5 bases, J shed 2 bases, and the junction held 5 bases outside the gene matches. The CDR3 DNA sequence: TGTGCCAGCAGCATCCGACAGGGGACTGGAAACACCATATATTTT. It translates to CASSIRQGTGNTIYF.

This rearrangement joins TRBV11-2 to TRBJ2-2, with 10 bases fitting TRBD2. After removal of 8 bases from V and 1 base from J, the junction contained 7 bases not matched to a gene. The CDR3 totals 16 residues. Germline CDR1 is SGHAT and CDR2 is FQNNGV. CDR3 coding DNA: TGTGCCAGCTTCCCGCGGACTAGCGGGAACACCGGGGAGCTGTTTTTT. This gives the protein CASFPRTSGNTGELFF.

The rearrangement joins TRBV28 to TRBJ1-3; 7 nucleotides match TRBD1. Per the germline V gene, CDR1 is MDHEN and CDR2 is SYDVKM. The CDR3 runs 17 residues. V dropped 2 bases and J dropped 5; count of bases not matched to a gene: 12. This chain's CDR3 is CASSLTNKGQKRNTIYF. In nucleotides, the CDR3 is TGTGCCAGCAGTTTAACCAATAAGGGACAGAAGAGAAACACCATATATTTT.

This rearrangement joins TRBV4-1 to TRBJ1-6; no reliable D call. V dropped 0 bases and J dropped 2 bases, with 14 bases sitting between them. The V gene's germline CDR1 is MGHRA and CDR2 YSYEKL. The CDR3 has 18 residues. Here the CDR3 reads CASSQDMRGSTYNSPLHF. The CDR3, as DNA: TGCGCCAGCAGCCAAGATATGCGGGGAAGCACCTATAATTCACCCCTCCACTTT.

The chain combines TRBV9 with TRBJ2-3; 13 bases are a match to TRBD2. The CDR3 runs to 16 residues. V lost 3 bases, J lost 3 bases, and 4 bases stayed unmatched. The germline V gene encodes CDR1 SGDLS and CDR2 YYNGEE. CDR3 sequence reads: CASSAGLAGVTDTQYF. The CDR3 DNA reads TGTGCCAGCAGCGCAGGACTAGCGGGGGTGACAGATACGCAGTATTTT.

This clone has just a few counts. The chain carries TRBV5-8 and TRBJ1-2; D not certain. The CDR3 runs 12 residues. Trimming left V 10 bases short and J 3 bases short, with 13 bases between. CDR1 and CDR2 from the germline V gene are SGHTS and YDEGEE. DNA for the CDR3: TGTGCCCGAAAGAGTGTTTACTATGGCTACACCTTC. Translation: CARKSVYYGYTF.

This clone was seen once. The V call is TRBV27, the J call TRBJ2-6; D uncertain. The germline V gene has CDR1 MNHEY and CDR2 SMNVEV (reference sequence). V lost 3 bases and J lost 2, with 8 bases in between. This CDR3 comprises 15 residues. The CDR3 DNA reads as TGTGCCAGCAGTTTGACGGGTACTGGGGCCAACGTCCTGACTTTC. Amino acid sequence: CASSLTGTGANVLTF.